The 5 T cell receptor beta chains reported below all come from one sample, sequenced in a study of shared clonotypes between healthy human individuals. The table came from immunoSEQ multiplex PCR; TCRdb's copy has only in-frame clones and leaves some out. The table shows about 510,000 clones, with around 79% occurring only once. The sequenced material came from PBMCs. These receptor sequences come from a woman between 40 and 50 years old in good health. Some clones in this sample may be carry-over from other donors' samples.

This clone showed up just once. The V and J genes are TRBV6-1 and TRBJ1-5; D gene unclear. The V end was cut by 3 bases, the J end by 7 bases, with 7 bases between. This CDR3 is 12 amino acids long. Germline V CDR1 and CDR2: MNHNS, SASEGT. CDR3 in amino acids: CASSDRLQPQHF. The CDR3 coding sequence is TGTGCCAGCAGTGACAGGCTCCAGCCCCAGCATTTT.

Turning to this clone: Within the sample, other DNA sequences also encode this same CDR3. The rearrangement links TRBV18 to TRBJ2-7, with 7 bases fitting TRBD2. J lost 0 bases, V lost 6 bases, and 5 bases had no gene match. Germline-derived CDR1 and CDR2 are KGHSH and LQKENI. CDR3 length equals 14 residues. The CDR3 region is CASSPSGGSYEQYF. CDR3 DNA: TGTGCCAGCTCCCCTTCGGGAGGCTCCTACGAGCAGTACTTC. The full variable domain, in which reference TRBV18 and TRBJ2-7 provide the parts outside the CDR3, is NAGVMQNPRHLVRRRGQEARLRCSPMKGHSHVYWYRQLPEEGLKFMVYLQKENIIDESGMPKERFSAEFPKEGPSILRIQQVVRGDSAAYFCASSPSGGSYEQYFGPGTRLTVT.

This chain connects TRBV18 to TRBJ1-1, with 7 bases that match TRBD1. CDR1 is KGHSH, CDR2 LQKENI, per germline. The CDR3 extends over 14 amino acids. Germline trimming cut 4 bases from V and 4 bases from J; bases unmatched to any gene: 6. CDR3: CASSLMRQGTEAFF. CDR3 DNA sequence: TGTGCCAGCTCACTCATGCGACAGGGCACTGAAGCTTTCTTT.

This chain connects TRBV4-2 to TRBJ2-5; 14 nucleotides agree with TRBD2. Germline assignment: CDR1 LGHNA and CDR2 YNFKEQ. The CDR3 has 17 residues. Trimming took 0 bases from V and 3 from J; bases not matched to a gene: 3. CDR3 DNA: TGTGCCAGCAGCCAAGATATGACTAGCGGGAGGGAAGAGACCCAGTACTTC. Protein sequence: CASSQDMTSGREETQYF.

The rearrangement links TRBV5-1 to TRBJ2-7, with 14 bases lining up with TRBD2. The V gene end was trimmed by 2 bases and the J gene end by 5 bases; junction bases not matched to a gene: 15. The CDR3 has 19 residues. Germline V CDR1 and CDR2: SGHRS, YFSETQ. The CDR3 DNA follows: TGCGCCAGCAGCTTCGGGGAGTTTCTTGGACTAGCGGGAGGACACGAGCAGTACTTC. Its translation is CASSFGEFLGLAGGHEQYF.